This T cell receptor beta chain was sequenced in a study of cytomegalovirus exposure and HLA in healthy donors. Study outcomes and limitations: The number of N-insertions in an Asian-associated ancestry cluster was reportedly below the roughly 620-donor mean in a later analysis. Across HLA loci, a later analysis found differing TCR association rates, with DRB1 most and HLA-C fewest.

The PCR used 60 Vbeta and 13 Jbeta primers. Here immunoSEQ multiplex PCR was the method, and the copy in TCRdb shows in-frame clones only, minus some. The table includes approximately 100,000 clones, around 67% detected once. This clone was counted between two and nine times. What it recognizes is unknown. This CDR3 contains 13 residues. Trimming took 5 bases from V and 0 from J; bases not matched to a gene: 2. Germline loops: CDR1 GTSNPN, CDR2 SVGIG (reference sequence). The chain joins TRBV30 to TRBJ2-7, with 9 bases fitting TRBD1. Material: PBMCs. This receptor was identified in a male donor in good health and CMV-seronegative. The CDR3 is CAWGTGSSYEQYF. The CDR3 region has the DNA TGTGCCTGGGGGACAGGGAGCTCCTACGAGCAGTACTTC.